This is a list of T cell receptor beta chains from one sample in a study of glioma-infiltrating T cells. MiXCR, applied by TCRdb to the multiplex PCR reads, yields one record per CDR3 protein. Counted here are around 93,000 distinct CDR3 sequences, approximately 42% occurring once; the ten biggest clones make up under 40%. The sequencing sample was made of glioma tissue, nonneoplastic brain tissue, or PBMCs (not recorded which). The receptors were gathered from a human donor with low-grade glioma or glioblastoma, undergoing nonglioma brain surgery, or in good health (not recorded which). Both conserved end residues are part of each CDR3.

J gene: TRBJ2-7; V gene: TRBV3-1; CDR3 protein: CASKGQGAYEQYF
J gene: TRBJ2-1; V gene: TRBV5-1; CDR3 protein: CASSPDTRGSSYNEQFF
J gene: TRBJ2-5; V gene: TRBV5-1; CDR3 protein: CASSWTGIRGGQETQYF
J gene: TRBJ1-6; V gene: TRBV5-1; CDR3 protein: CASSLSGPRDSPLHF
J gene: TRBJ2-5; V gene: TRBV5-1; CDR3 protein: CASSGGSTGYQEAQYF
J gene: TRBJ2-1; V gene: TRBV6-2/TRBV6-3; CDR3 protein: CASSQYSFPGNNEQFF
J gene: TRBJ1-2; V gene: TRBV19; CDR3 protein: CASSMGGEGYTF
J gene: TRBJ1-3; V gene: TRBV7-3; CDR3 protein: CASSRDVGSGNTIYF
J gene: TRBJ1-1; V gene: TRBV18; CDR3 protein: CASSLRETNTEAFF
J gene: TRBJ2-7; V gene: TRBV6-1; CDR3 protein: CASSHGAVAYEQYF
J gene: TRBJ2-2; V gene: TRBV19; CDR3 protein: CASSWGVGTGELFF
J gene: TRBJ2-4; V gene: TRBV6-1; CDR3 protein: CASSVGTSGGPENIQYF
J gene: TRBJ2-5; V gene: TRBV28; CDR3 protein: CARSLATVDRGTQETQYF
J gene: TRBJ1-1; V gene: TRBV14; CDR3 protein: CASSQVDRRKTEAFF
J gene: TRBJ1-5; V gene: TRBV6-5; CDR3 protein: CASSYTKINQPQHF
J gene: TRBJ2-5; V gene: TRBV12-3/TRBV12-4; CDR3 protein: CASSLQVLVETQYF
J gene: TRBJ2-2; V gene: TRBV7-9; CDR3 protein: CASSLGVSNTGELFF
J gene: TRBJ2-5; V gene: TRBV3-1; CDR3 protein: CASSRRGLAGQETQYF
J gene: TRBJ2-3; V gene: TRBV5-4; CDR3 protein: CASSLQGEDTQYF
J gene: TRBJ1-6; V gene: TRBV7-9; CDR3 protein: CASSGGTDNSPLHF
J gene: TRBJ2-7; V gene: TRBV6-2/TRBV6-3; CDR3 protein: CASSPSGSTYEQYF
J gene: TRBJ2-7; V gene: TRBV5-5; CDR3 protein: CASSWGPSYEQYF
J gene: TRBJ1-5; V gene: TRBV19; CDR3 protein: CASSLGQRVEQPQHF
J gene: TRBJ2-7; V gene: TRBV7-2; CDR3 protein: CASSLEVSPDRPSYEQYF
J gene: TRBJ2-7; V gene: TRBV20-1; CDR3 protein: CSASPRGRRTYEQYF
J gene: TRBJ1-2; V gene: TRBV5-8; CDR3 protein: CASSLGRMTVKF
J gene: TRBJ2-4; V gene: TRBV27; CDR3 protein: CASSLSRNGIQCF
J gene: TRBJ2-2; V gene: TRBV6-6; CDR3 protein: CTSSGEGVTEELFF
J gene: TRBJ2-3; V gene: TRBV2; CDR3 protein: CASSEGPRGTDTQYF
J gene: TRBJ1-4; V gene: TRBV6-1; CDR3 protein: CASSGTGNGKLFF
J gene: TRBJ2-3; V gene: TRBV20-1; CDR3 protein: CSARSSSTDTQYF
J gene: TRBJ2-5; V gene: TRBV3-1; CDR3 protein: CASSQIAIAGGIGQETQYF
J gene: TRBJ1-1; V gene: TRBV5-1; CDR3 protein: CARSGQTLRWLF
J gene: TRBJ1-5; V gene: TRBV27; CDR3 protein: CASSRSPPLNQPQHF
J gene: TRBJ1-2; V gene: TRBV29-1; CDR3 protein: CSVGGTGYGYTF
J gene: TRBJ1-2; V gene: TRBV3-1; CDR3 protein: CASSRDSVHGYTF
J gene: TRBJ1-1; V gene: TRBV12-3/TRBV12-4; CDR3 protein: CASSFTRGTEAFF
J gene: TRBJ2-4; V gene: TRBV2; CDR3 protein: CASSEMAKNIQYF
J gene: TRBJ2-3; V gene: TRBV20-1; CDR3 protein: CSASGGTTDTQYF
J gene: TRBJ2-5; V gene: TRBV4-1; CDR3 protein: CASSQGGTQYF
J gene: TRBJ2-7; V gene: TRBV7-2; CDR3 protein: CASSLGIGTAHEQYF
J gene: TRBJ1-1; V gene: TRBV27; CDR3 protein: CASILSGGTGAFF
J gene: TRBJ2-5; V gene: TRBV6-1; CDR3 protein: CASRGGYIGETQYF
J gene: TRBJ2-1; V gene: TRBV7-2; CDR3 protein: CASSPGWRSSYNEQFF
J gene: TRBJ1-1; V gene: TRBV7-3; CDR3 protein: CASSLGPANTEAFF
J gene: TRBJ2-1; V gene: TRBV2; CDR3 protein: CASTRDPGSEQFF
J gene: TRBJ2-1; V gene: TRBV12-5; CDR3 protein: CASGFSPIEGGYNEQFF
J gene: TRBJ1-4; V gene: TRBV18; CDR3 protein: CASSPGLDEKLFF
J gene: TRBJ1-6; V gene: TRBV28; CDR3 protein: CASSQGSSYNSPLHF
J gene: TRBJ2-2; V gene: TRBV11-3; CDR3 protein: CASSPRDGSFNTGELFF
J gene: TRBJ2-7; V gene: TRBV20-1; CDR3 protein: CSAAGLAGEGFGEQYF
J gene: TRBJ2-1; V gene: TRBV6-1; CDR3 protein: CASRRTVQEQFF
J gene: TRBJ2-3; V gene: TRBV4-2; CDR3 protein: CASSPNPSGVWGDTQYF
J gene: TRBJ2-3; V gene: TRBV18; CDR3 protein: CASSYRVNLDGDTQYF
J gene: TRBJ2-7; V gene: TRBV6-1; CDR3 protein: CARRAVPGHAPSF
J gene: TRBJ2-7; V gene: TRBV20-1; CDR3 protein: CSATGTGVLQQYF
J gene: TRBJ2-7; V gene: TRBV7-2; CDR3 protein: CASSLAGTYSYEQYF